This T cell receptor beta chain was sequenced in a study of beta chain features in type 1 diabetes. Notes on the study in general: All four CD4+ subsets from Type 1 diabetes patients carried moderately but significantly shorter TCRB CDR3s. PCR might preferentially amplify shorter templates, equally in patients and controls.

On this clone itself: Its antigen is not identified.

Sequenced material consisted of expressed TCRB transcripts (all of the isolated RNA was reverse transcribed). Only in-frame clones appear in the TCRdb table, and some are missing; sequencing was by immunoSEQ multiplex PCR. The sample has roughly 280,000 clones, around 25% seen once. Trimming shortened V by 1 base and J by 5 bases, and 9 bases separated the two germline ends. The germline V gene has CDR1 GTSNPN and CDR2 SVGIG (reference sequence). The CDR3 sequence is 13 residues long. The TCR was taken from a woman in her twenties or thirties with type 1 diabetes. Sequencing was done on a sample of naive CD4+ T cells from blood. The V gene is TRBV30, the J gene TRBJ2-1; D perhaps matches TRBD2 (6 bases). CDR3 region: CAWSEQRDNEQFF. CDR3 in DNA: TGTGCCTGGAGTGAGCAGCGGGACAATGAGCAGTTCTTC.